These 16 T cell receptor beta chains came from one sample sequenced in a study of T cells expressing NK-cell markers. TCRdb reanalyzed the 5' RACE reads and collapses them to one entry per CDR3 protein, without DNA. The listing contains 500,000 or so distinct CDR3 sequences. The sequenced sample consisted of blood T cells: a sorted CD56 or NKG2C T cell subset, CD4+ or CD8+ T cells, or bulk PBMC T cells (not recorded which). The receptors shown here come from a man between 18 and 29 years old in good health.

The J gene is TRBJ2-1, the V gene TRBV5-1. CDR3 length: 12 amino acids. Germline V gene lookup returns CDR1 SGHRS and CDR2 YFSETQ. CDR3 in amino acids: CASSLVRGEQFF.

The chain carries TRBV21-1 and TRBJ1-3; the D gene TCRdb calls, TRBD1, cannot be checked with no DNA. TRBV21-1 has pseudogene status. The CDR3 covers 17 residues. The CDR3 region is CASRKTGLLSSGNTIYF.

The chain's CDR3 is CASSPGQGSWEPQHF. This sequence joins TRBV12-3 or TRBV12-4 and TRBJ1-5; the D gene TCRdb calls, TRBD1, cannot be checked with no DNA. This CDR3 has 15 amino acids.

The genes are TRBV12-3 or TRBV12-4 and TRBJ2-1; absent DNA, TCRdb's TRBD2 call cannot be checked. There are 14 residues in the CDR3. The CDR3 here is CASSRTPSYNEQFF.

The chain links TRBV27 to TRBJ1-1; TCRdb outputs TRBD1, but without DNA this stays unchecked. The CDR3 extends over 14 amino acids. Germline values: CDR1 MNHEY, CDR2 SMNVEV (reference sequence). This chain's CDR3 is CASSASRGNTEAFF.

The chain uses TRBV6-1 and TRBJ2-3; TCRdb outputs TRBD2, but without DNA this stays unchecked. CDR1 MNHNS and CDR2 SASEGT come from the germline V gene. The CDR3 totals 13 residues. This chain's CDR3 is CASSWTRFDTQYF.

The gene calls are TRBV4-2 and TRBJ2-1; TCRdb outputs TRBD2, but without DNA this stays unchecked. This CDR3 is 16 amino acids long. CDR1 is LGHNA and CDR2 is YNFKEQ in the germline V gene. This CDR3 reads CASSRTSASPYNEQFF.

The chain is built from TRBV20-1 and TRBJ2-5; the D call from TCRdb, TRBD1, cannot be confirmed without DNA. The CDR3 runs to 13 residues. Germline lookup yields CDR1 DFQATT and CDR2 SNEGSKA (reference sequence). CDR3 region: CSARDAGLQTQYF.

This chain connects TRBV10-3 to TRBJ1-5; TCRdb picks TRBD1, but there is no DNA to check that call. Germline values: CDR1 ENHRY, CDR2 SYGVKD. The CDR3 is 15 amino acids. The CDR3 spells CAIAQGQDSNQPQHF.

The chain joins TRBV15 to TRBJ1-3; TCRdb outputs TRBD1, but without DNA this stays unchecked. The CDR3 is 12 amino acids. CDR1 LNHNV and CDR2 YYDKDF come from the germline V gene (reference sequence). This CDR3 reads CAIGTVGNTIYF.

The CDR3 spells CASSARSETQYF. This sequence joins TRBV11-3 and TRBJ2-5. The CDR3 contains 12 residues. Looked up from germline, CDR1 is SGHNT and CDR2 is YENEEA.

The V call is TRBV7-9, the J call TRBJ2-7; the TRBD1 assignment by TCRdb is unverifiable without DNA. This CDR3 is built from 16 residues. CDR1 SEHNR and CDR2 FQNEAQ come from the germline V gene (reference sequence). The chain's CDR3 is CASSLDWRQGGHEQYF.

CDR3 sequence reads: CASSPRQGAWQPQHF. The V and J genes are TRBV12-3 or TRBV12-4 and TRBJ1-5; TCRdb calls TRBD1, which cannot be checked without DNA. The CDR3 is 15 residues long.

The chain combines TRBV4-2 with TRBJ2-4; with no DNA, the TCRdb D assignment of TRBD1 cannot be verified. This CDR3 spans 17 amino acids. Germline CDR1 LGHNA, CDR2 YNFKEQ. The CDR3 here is CASSQVGEGHAKNIQYF.

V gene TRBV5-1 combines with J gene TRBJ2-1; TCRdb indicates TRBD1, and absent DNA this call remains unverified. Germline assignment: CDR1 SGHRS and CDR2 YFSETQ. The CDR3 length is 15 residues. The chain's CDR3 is CASSQGQNKGNEQFF.

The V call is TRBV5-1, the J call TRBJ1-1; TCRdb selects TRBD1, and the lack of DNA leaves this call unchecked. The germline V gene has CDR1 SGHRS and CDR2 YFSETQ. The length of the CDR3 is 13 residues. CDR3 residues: CASQVRGNTEAFF.